A single T cell receptor (beta chain) is shown here with its context. The entry originates in a study of OX40 agonist ivuxolimab in advanced cancers. Repertoires were generated with immunoSEQ multiplex PCR, while TCRdb's copy carries only in-frame clones and drops some. The data contain around 95,000 clones, around 90% of them seen just once; the ten biggest clones take up over 0.65%. Germline CDR1 reads KGHSH; CDR2 reads LQKENI. After removal of 5 bases from V and 3 bases from J, the junction contained 5 bases not matched to a gene. This CDR3 spans 14 amino acids. The receptor was isolated from an adult with an advanced solid tumor such as melanoma, head and neck, liver or kidney cancer. The sequenced sample was CD4+ or CD8+ T cells sorted from blood, obtained in a trial of the OX40 agonist ivuxolimab. This chain joins TRBV18 and TRBJ2-7; 9 bases agree with TRBD2. The CDR3 spells CASSKTSGDYEQYF. As DNA, the CDR3 is TGTGCCAGCTCAAAGACTAGCGGAGACTACGAGCAGTACTTC.